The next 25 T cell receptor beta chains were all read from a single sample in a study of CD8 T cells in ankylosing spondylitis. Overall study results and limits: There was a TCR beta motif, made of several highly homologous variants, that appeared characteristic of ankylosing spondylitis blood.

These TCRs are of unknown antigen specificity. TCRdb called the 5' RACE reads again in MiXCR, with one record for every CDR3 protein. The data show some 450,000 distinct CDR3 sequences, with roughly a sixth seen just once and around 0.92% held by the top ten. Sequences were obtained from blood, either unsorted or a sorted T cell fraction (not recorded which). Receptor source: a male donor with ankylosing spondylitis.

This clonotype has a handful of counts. The CDR3 nucleotides read TGTGCCAGTAGTACCACGACAGGGGGCGTTGGCTACACCTTC. Encoded protein: CASSTTTGGVGYTF. V and J are TRBV19 and TRBJ1-2; 10 bases map to TRBD1. CDR1 and CDR2 from the germline V gene are LNHDA and SQIVND (reference sequence). V lost 4 bases to trimming and J lost 7 bases; unmatched junction nucleotides: 6. The CDR3 has 14 residues.

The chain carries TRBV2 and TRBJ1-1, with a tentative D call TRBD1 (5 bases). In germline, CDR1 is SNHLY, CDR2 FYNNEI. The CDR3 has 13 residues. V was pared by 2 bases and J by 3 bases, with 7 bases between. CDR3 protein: CASSERGHTEAFF. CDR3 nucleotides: TGTGCCAGCAGTGAAAGGGGACACACTGAAGCTTTCTTT.

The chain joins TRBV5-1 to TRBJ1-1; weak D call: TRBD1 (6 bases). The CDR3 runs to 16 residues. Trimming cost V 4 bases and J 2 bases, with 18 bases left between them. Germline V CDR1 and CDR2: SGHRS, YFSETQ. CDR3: CASSRDPQGTNTEAFF. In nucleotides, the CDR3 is TGCGCCAGCAGCCGGGACCCCCAGGGGACCAACACTGAAGCTTTCTTT.

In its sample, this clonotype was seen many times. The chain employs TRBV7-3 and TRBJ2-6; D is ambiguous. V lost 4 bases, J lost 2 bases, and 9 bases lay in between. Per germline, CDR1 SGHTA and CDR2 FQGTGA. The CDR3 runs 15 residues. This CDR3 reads CASSSQIAGANVLTF. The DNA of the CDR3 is TGTGCCAGCAGCTCACAAATTGCTGGGGCCAACGTCCTGACTTTC. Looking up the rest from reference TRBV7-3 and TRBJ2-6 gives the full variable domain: GAGVSQTPSNKVTEKGKYVELRCDPISGHTALYWYRQSLGQGPEFLIYFQGTGAADDSGLPNDRFFAVRPEGSVSTLKIQRTERGDSAVYLCASSSQIAGANVLTFGAGSRLTVL.

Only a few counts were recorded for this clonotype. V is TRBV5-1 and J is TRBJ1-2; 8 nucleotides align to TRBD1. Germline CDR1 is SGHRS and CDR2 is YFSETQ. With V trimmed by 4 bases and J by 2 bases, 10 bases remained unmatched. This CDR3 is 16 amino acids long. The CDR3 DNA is TGCGCCAGCAGCCCACTCGGGACAGGAGAGAACTATGGCTACACCTTC. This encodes CASSPLGTGENYGYTF.

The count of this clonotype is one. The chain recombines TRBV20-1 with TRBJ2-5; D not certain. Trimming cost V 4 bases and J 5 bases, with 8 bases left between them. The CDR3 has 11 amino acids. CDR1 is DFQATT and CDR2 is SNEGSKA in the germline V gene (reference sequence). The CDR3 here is CSANLGETQYF. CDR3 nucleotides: TGCAGTGCTAATCTCGGGGAGACCCAGTACTTC.

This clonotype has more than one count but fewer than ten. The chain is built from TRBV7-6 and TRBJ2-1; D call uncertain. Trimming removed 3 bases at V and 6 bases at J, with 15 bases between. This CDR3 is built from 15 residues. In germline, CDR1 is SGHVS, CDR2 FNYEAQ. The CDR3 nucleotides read TGTGCCAGCAGCTTCGACACCATCTCGCGCAATGAGCAGTTCTTC. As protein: CASSFDTISRNEQFF.

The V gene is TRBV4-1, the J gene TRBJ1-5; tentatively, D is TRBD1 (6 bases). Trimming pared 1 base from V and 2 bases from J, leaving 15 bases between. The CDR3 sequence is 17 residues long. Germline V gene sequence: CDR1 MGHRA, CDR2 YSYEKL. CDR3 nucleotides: TGCGCCAGCAGCCAAGGGTTGGGGGGCGGAGGCAATCAGCCCCAGCATTTT. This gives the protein CASSQGLGGGGNQPQHF.

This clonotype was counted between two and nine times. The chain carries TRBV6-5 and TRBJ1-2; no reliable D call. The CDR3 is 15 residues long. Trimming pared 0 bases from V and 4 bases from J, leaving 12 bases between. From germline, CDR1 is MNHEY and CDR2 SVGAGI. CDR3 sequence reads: CASSYSPGSGYGYTF. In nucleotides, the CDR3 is TGTGCCAGCAGTTACTCTCCCGGTAGTGGCTATGGCTACACCTTC.

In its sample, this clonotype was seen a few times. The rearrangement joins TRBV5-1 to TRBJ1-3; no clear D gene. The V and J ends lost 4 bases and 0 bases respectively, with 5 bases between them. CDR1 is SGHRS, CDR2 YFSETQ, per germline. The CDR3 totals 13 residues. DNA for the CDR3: TGCGCCAGCAGCGGGGACTCTGGAAACACCATATATTTT. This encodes CASSGDSGNTIYF.

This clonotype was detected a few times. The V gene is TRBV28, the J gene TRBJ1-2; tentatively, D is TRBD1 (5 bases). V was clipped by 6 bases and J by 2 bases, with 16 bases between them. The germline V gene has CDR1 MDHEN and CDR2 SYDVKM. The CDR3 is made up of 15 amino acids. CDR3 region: CASSRGGSGNYGYTF. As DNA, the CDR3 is TGTGCCAGCAGCCGGGGGGGTTCAGGGAACTATGGCTACACCTTC.

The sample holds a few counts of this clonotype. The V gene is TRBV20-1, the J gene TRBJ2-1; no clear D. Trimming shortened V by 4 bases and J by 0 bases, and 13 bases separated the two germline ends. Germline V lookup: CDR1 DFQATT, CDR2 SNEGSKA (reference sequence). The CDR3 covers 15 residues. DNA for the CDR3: TGCAGTGCTATGGCTTTGACCAGCTCCTACAATGAGCAGTTCTTC. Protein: CSAMALTSSYNEQFF.

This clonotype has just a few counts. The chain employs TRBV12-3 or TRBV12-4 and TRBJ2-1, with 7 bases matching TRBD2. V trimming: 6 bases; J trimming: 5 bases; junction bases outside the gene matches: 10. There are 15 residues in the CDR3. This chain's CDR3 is CASRPGRSGNNEQFF. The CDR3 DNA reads TGTGCCAGCAGGCCAGGAAGAAGCGGGAACAATGAGCAGTTCTTC.

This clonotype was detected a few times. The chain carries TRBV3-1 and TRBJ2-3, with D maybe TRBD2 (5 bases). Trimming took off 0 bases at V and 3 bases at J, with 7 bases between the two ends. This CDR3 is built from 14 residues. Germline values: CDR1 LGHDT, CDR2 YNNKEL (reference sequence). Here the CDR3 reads CASSQDPGTDTQYF. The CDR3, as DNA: TGTGCCAGCAGCCAAGATCCGGGGACAGATACGCAGTATTTT.

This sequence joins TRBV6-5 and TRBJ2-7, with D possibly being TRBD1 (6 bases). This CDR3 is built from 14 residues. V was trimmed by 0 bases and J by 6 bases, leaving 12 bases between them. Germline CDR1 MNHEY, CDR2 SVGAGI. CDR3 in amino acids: CASSYSRGLFEQYF. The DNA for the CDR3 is TGTGCCAGCAGTTACTCCAGGGGTCTCTTCGAGCAGTACTTC.

The CDR3 protein is CASSLHSGGEETQYF. CDR3 nucleotide sequence: TGCGCCAGCAGCTTGCATAGCGGGGGTGAGGAGACCCAGTACTTC. The J gene is TRBJ2-5, the V gene TRBV5-1, with 9 bases identical to TRBD2. J was trimmed by 5 bases and V by 1 base; bases with no gene match: 6. The CDR3 runs 15 residues. Germline loops: CDR1 SGHRS, CDR2 YFSETQ.

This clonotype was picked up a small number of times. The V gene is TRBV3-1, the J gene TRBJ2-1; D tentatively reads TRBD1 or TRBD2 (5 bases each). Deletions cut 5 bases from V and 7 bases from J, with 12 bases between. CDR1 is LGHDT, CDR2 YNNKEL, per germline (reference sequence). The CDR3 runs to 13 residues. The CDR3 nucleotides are TGTGCCAGCAGCTCACTAGGGGCGAATGAGCAGTTCTTC. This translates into CASSSLGANEQFF.

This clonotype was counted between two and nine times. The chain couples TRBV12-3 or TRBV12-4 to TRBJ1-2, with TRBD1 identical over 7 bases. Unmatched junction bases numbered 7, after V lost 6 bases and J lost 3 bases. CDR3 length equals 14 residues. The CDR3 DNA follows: TGTGCCAGCAGCATTCAGACAGGGCACTATGGCTACACCTTC. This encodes CASSIQTGHYGYTF.

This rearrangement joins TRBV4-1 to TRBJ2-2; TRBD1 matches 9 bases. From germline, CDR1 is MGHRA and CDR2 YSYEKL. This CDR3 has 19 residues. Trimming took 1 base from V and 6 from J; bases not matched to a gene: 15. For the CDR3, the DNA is TGCGCCAGCAGCCAAGGAGTCTTCGGGACAGGGTTAGGTGCCGGGGAGCTGTTTTTT. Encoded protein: CASSQGVFGTGLGAGELFF.

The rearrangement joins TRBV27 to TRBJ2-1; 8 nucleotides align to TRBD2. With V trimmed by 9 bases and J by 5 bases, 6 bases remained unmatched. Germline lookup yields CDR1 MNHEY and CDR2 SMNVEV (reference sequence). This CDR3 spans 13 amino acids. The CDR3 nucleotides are TGTGCCAGTAAACTAGCGGTAAACAATGAGCAGTTCTTC. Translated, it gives CASKLAVNNEQFF.

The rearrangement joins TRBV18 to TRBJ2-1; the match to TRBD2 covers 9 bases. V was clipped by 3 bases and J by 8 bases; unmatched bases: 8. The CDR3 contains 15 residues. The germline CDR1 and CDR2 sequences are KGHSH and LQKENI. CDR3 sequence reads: CASSPRTSVFDEQFF. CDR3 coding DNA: TGTGCCAGCTCACCGAGGACTAGCGTGTTTGATGAGCAGTTCTTC.

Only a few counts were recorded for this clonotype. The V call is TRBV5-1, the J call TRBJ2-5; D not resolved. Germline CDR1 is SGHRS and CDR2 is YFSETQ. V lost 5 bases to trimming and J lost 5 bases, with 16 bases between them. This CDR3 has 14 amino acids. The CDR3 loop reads CASSPVHLGETQYF. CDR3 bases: TGCGCCAGCAGTCCCGTTCATTTGGGGGAGACCCAGTACTTC.

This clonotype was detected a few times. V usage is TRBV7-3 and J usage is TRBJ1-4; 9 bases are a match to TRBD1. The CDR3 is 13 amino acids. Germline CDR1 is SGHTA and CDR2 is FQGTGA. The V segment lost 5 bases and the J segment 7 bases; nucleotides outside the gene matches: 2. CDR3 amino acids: CASSKDRGEKLFF. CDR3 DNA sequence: TGTGCCAGCAGCAAGGACAGGGGTGAAAAACTGTTTTTT. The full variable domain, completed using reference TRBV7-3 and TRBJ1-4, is GAGVSQTPSNKVTEKGKYVELRCDPISGHTALYWYRQSLGQGPEFLIYFQGTGAADDSGLPNDRFFAVRPEGSVSTLKIQRTERGDSAVYLCASSKDRGEKLFFGSGTQLSVL.

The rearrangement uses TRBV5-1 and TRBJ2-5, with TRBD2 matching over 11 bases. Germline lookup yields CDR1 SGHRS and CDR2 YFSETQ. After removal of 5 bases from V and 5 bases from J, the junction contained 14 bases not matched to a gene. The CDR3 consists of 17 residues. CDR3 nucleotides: TGCGCCAGCAGGCCCGTGCTAGCGGGGGGTATGGTCGAGACCCAGTACTTC. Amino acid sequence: CASRPVLAGGMVETQYF.

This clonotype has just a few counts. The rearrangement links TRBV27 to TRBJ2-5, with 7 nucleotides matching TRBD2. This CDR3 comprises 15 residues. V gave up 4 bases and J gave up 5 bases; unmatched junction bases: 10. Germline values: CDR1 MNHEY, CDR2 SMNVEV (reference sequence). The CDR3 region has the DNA TGTGCCAGCAGTTCCTCAGCGGGAAGGCGGGAGACCCAGTACTTC. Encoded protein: CASSSSAGRRETQYF.